This T cell receptor beta chain was obtained from a study of T cell repertoires in cytomegalovirus infection. About the study: Carrying CMV and the relevant HLA type showed in public TCR beta signatures.

A note on this clonotype: Its antigen is still unknown.

Study outcomes and limitations: Predominance within the ex vivo response was attributable to HLA-C-restricted CMV-specific TCR beta clonotypes. Carriage of CMV together with the relevant HLA was identifiable through cumulative public TCR beta family frequency.

Trimming stripped 4 bases from V and 2 bases from J, with 18 bases between. The CDR3 is 17 residues long. Germline V gene sequence: CDR1 DFQATT, CDR2 SNEGSKA (reference sequence). TCRdb reprocessed the reads via MiXCR and lists one record per CDR3 protein. The sample yields roughly 640,000 distinct CDR3 sequences, roughly a quarter seen once. The chain recombines TRBV20-1 with TRBJ1-6; possibly TRBD1 for D (6 bases). Sequenced input: CD8+ T cells from PBMCs. The clonotype comes from a human donor in good health (CMV status not recorded). Some clones in this sample may be carry-over from other donors' samples. CDR3 sequence: CSAKGDGNATYNSPLHF. CDR3 sequence (DNA): TGCAGTGCTAAGGGGGACGGGAATGCTACCTATAATTCACCCCTCCACTTT.